These T cell receptor beta chains were read from a single sample in a study of T cells in Graves' hyperthyroidism and ophthalmopathy. TCRdb processed the multiplex PCR reads anew with MiXCR; each CDR3 protein has one entry. This table holds around 280,000 distinct CDR3 sequences, approximately 15% found once. Input material: blood. The source is a woman in her thirties or forties with Graves' hyperthyroidism. The CDR3 runs from the conserved cysteine through the conserved F or W. D genes are given only for firm matches. Not every row has a clone size; where given, it reads once, few, many or a size class.

TGTGCCAGCAGCTTATTAAGGGCGCACACTGAAGCTTTCTTT CASSLLRAHTEAFF many TRBV7-8 . TRBJ1-1
TGTGCCAGCAGCGTAGCAGGGGGAGTTGAGCAGTTCTTC CASSVAGGVEQFF few TRBV9 TRBD1 TRBJ2-1
TGTGCCAGCAGCCTCCCCGGGACAGGGGACCAAGAGACCCAGTACTTC CASSLPGTGDQETQYF . TRBV7-2 TRBD1 TRBJ2-5
TGTGCCAGCAGTTCCCCTTCCAATGAAAAACTGTTTTTT CASSSPSNEKLFF many TRBV28 . TRBJ1-4
TGTGCCAGTAGTATTGGTGCGGGATTGAATGAGCAGTTCTTC CASSIGAGLNEQFF . TRBV19 . TRBJ2-1
TGTGCCAGCAGTTTACTTGGGAAAGCCGGGGAGCTGTTTTTT CASSLLGKAGELFF many TRBV28 . TRBJ2-2
TGCAGTGCTAATATTGCCTACGAGCAGTACTTC CSANIAYEQYF . TRBV20-1 . TRBJ2-7
TGCAGTGCTAGAGAGGTAGGCAGGGGGACGGCTTTCTTT CSAREVGRGTAFF few TRBV20-1 TRBD1 TRBJ1-1
TGTGCCAGCAGCTTAGAGATACAGGGGTCCGCGGGGGCCAACGTCCTGACTTTC CASSLEIQGSAGANVLTF many TRBV7-8 TRBD1 TRBJ2-6
TGCGCCAGCAGCTTGGGTGATTTTCTTCGAGGGGAGACCCAGTACTTC CASSLGDFLRGETQYF . TRBV5-1 . TRBJ2-5
TGTGCCAGCAGCCATCCACAGGGCAATGGCTACACCTTC CASSHPQGNGYTF many TRBV3-1 . TRBJ1-2
TGTGCCAGCAGTTTAGTGGCTGCCTACGAGCAGTACTTC CASSLVAAYEQYF . TRBV28 . TRBJ2-7
TGTGCCAGCTCACCACCGGGGGAAGATACGCAGTATTTT CASSPPGEDTQYF many TRBV18 . TRBJ2-3
TGTGCCTGGAGTCCGGGTGTCTCTGGAAACACCATATATTTT CAWSPGVSGNTIYF . TRBV30 . TRBJ1-3
TGTGCCACCGGAGAGACGGGACAGATGAACACTGAAGCTTTCTTT CATGETGQMNTEAFF many TRBV28 TRBD1 TRBJ1-1
TGTGCCAGCAGTGAGGTCCCCGGACAGGGGGCGGCTAATGAAAAACTGTTTTTT CASSEVPGQGAANEKLFF many TRBV2 TRBD1 TRBJ1-4
TGTGCCAGCAGGGAGTCGAGTGAAGCTTTCTTT CASRESSEAFF many TRBV12-3/TRBV12-4 . TRBJ1-1
TGTGCCAGCAGCTCAACCACGGACAATGAGCAGTTCTTC CASSSTTDNEQFF many TRBV7-6 . TRBJ2-1
TGTGCCAGCAGCAAAGGACTAGCGGGAGGGCCGAGGAATGAGCAGTTCTTC CASSKGLAGGPRNEQFF many TRBV28 TRBD2 TRBJ2-1
TGTGCCAGCAGACAGGGACTAGCGGGAGACGAGCAGTACTTC CASRQGLAGDEQYF many TRBV2 TRBD2 TRBJ2-7
TGTGCCAGCAGCCATCGGGACTTTGTTGAGACCCAGTACTTC CASSHRDFVETQYF many TRBV7-8 . TRBJ2-5
TGTGCCAGCTCACCACCGCTCCAAGAGACCCAGTACTTC CASSPPLQETQYF many TRBV18 . TRBJ2-5
TGTGCCAGCAGGAAGGGACAGGGTGGCGAGACCCAGTACTTC CASRKGQGGETQYF many TRBV28 TRBD1 TRBJ2-5
TGCAGCGTCTACGGACAGGGCCTTCAAGAGACCCAGTACTTC CSVYGQGLQETQYF . TRBV29-1 TRBD1 TRBJ2-5
TGTGCCAGCAGTGAAGCAGACATCTACGAGCAGTACTTC CASSEADIYEQYF many TRBV2 . TRBJ2-7
TGTGCCAGCAGCTTCGGGGACGGCGAGACCTACGAGCAGTACTTC CASSFGDGETYEQYF many TRBV11-2 . TRBJ2-7
TGTGCCAGCAGTGACTCGAGGGTCACCAACCAAAATCAGCCCCAGCATTTT CASSDSRVTNQNQPQHF many TRBV6-4 . TRBJ1-5
TGTGCCAGCGAGCGGGAGGGCGGGGGAGAGCAGTTCTTC CASEREGGGEQFF many TRBV6-1 TRBD2 TRBJ2-1
TGTGCCAGCTGGACAGGGGGGTGGGGAGGTACTGAAGCTTTCTTT CASWTGGWGGTEAFF . TRBV10-3 TRBD1 TRBJ1-1
TGTGCCAGCAGCTTGCGCCAGGGGATCGACAATGAGCAGTTCTTC CASSLRQGIDNEQFF few TRBV5-8 . TRBJ2-1
TGTGCCAGCAGCTTGATGCGTGGGGAGACCCAGTACTTC CASSLMRGETQYF many TRBV5-6 . TRBJ2-5
TGTGCCAGCAGTTTAAGGGGACTAGTAGAGCAGTACTTC CASSLRGLVEQYF many TRBV12-3/TRBV12-4 TRBD2 TRBJ2-7
TGTGCCAGCAGCTTAGAGCGGGGGCATCGCTACACCTTC CASSLERGHRYTF . TRBV11-3 . TRBJ1-2
TGTGCCAGCAGTCCCAGACATGAAAAACTGTTTTTT CASSPRHEKLFF many TRBV28 . TRBJ1-4
TGCAGTGCCCCACCAGCGGGAGATGATAGGAATGAGCAGTTCTTC CSAPPAGDDRNEQFF few TRBV20-1 TRBD2 TRBJ2-1
TGTGCCAGCAGCTTAGTCAGGTTCGACGAGCAGTACTTC CASSLVRFDEQYF many TRBV7-2 . TRBJ2-7
TGTGCCAGCAGTCGGCGGCAGTCTACTGAAGCTTTCTTT CASSRRQSTEAFF many TRBV12-3/TRBV12-4 . TRBJ1-1
TGTGCCAGCAGTTTAGGGGCCCGAGGGGGCGAAGAGACCCAGTACTTC CASSLGARGGEETQYF . TRBV12-3/TRBV12-4 TRBD1 TRBJ2-5
TGTGCCAGTAGTCCTTGGACAGGTACAGTGCCTGAGGGTGAAGCTTTCTTT CASSPWTGTVPEGEAFF . TRBV19 TRBD1 TRBJ1-1
TGTGCCAGCAGCCTGGGACATTCATCGGAGACCCAGTACTTC CASSLGHSSETQYF many TRBV7-3 . TRBJ2-5
TGTGCCACCAGTGATTACGGACAGGGACAAGAGACCCAGTACTTC CATSDYGQGQETQYF few TRBV24-1 TRBD1 TRBJ2-5
TGTGCCACCCAGGGGGGCGGTGGTACCAATCAGCCCCAGCATTTT CATQGGGGTNQPQHF many TRBV10-3 TRBD1 TRBJ1-5
TGTGCCAGCAGCCAAGGACAGGCAAACACCATATATTTT CASSQGQANTIYF many TRBV3-1 . TRBJ1-3
TGTGCCAGCAGCCCCTACCAAGCCGGGACTTACTATGGCTACACCTTC CASSPYQAGTYYGYTF many TRBV9 . TRBJ1-2
TGTGCCAGCAGCTTCGGCATCCAAGAGACCCAGTACTTC CASSFGIQETQYF many TRBV7-8 . TRBJ2-5
TGCAGCGTTGCCGAAAACTACGAGCAGTACTTC CSVAENYEQYF few TRBV29-1 . TRBJ2-7
TGCAGCGCAAGACGGACAGGGCCTGGAAACACCATATATTTT CSARRTGPGNTIYF . TRBV29-1 TRBD1 TRBJ1-3
TGTGCCAGCAGCTTAGAGGGCGGGAACACCGGGGAGCTGTTTTTT CASSLEGGNTGELFF many TRBV7-9 . TRBJ2-2
TGTGCCAGCAGTTACCGAGCGGGAGCGTCCTACAATGAGCAGTTCTTC CASSYRAGASYNEQFF . TRBV6-5 TRBD2 TRBJ2-1
TGTGCCAGCAGTTACGATAGTAGAGGGGAGGGGGAGACCCAGTACTTC CASSYDSRGEGETQYF many TRBV6-5 TRBD2 TRBJ2-5
TGTGCCAGCAGTAAAACCCAGGGGCAGAGGTACGAGCAGTACTTC CASSKTQGQRYEQYF many TRBV2 . TRBJ2-7
TGCAGCGTTAAGCGACAGGGGGGAGTCGAGCAGTACTTC CSVKRQGGVEQYF many TRBV29-1 TRBD1 TRBJ2-7
TGTGCCAGCAGCCTAGCGGGAGAAAGGGGAAGGCAAGAGACCCAGTACTTC CASSLAGERGRQETQYF . TRBV12-3/TRBV12-4 TRBD2 TRBJ2-5
TGCGCCAGCAGCCTCAATCCGGGACTAGAAAGGGCGGATACGCAGTATTTT CASSLNPGLERADTQYF few TRBV4-1 TRBD2 TRBJ2-3
TGTGCCAGCATCGGGGGGGGCGTCCAGCAGTACTTC CASIGGGVQQYF many TRBV7-9 TRBD2 TRBJ2-7
TGCAGTGCTATGGGGGCAGTGGAGACCCAGTACTTC CSAMGAVETQYF . TRBV20-1 . TRBJ2-5
TGTGCCAGCAGTTTTCGGGGGGGCCTTAACTATGGCTACACCTTC CASSFRGGLNYGYTF many TRBV12-3/TRBV12-4 . TRBJ1-2
TGTGCCACCAGTGAGGGTCGACAGGGAAGCGGCTACACCTTC CATSEGRQGSGYTF many TRBV24-1 TRBD1 TRBJ1-2
TGTGCCAGCAGTTTAGGTGGGGCGGGGATGTACCAAGAGACCCAGTACTTC CASSLGGAGMYQETQYF . TRBV28 . TRBJ2-5
TGTGCCAGCAGCTTAGACGACTCTCGCTGGCAGTATTTT CASSLDDSRWQYF many TRBV7-2 . TRBJ2-3